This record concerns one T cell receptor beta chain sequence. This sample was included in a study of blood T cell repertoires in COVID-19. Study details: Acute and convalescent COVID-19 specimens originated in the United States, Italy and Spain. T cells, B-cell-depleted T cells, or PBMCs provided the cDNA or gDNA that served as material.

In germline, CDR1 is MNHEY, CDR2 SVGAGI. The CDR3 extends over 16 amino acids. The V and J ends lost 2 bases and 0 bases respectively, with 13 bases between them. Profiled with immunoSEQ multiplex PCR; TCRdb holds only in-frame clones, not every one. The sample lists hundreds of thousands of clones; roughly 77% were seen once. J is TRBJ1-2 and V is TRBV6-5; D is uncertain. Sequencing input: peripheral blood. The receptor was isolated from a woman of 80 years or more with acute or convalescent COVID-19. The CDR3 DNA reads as TGTGCCAGCAGTTACGGTTCCGGAGCAGCTAACTATGGCTACACCTTC. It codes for CASSYGSGAANYGYTF.